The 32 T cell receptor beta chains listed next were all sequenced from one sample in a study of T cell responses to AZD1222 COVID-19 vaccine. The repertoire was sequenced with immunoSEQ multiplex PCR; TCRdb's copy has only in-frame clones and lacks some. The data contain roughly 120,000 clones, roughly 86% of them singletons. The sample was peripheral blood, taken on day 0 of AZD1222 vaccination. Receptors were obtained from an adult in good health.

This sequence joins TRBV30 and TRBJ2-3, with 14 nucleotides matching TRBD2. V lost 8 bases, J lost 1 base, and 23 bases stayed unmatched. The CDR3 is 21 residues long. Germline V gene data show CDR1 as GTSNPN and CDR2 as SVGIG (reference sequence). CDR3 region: CAGRGGQAGTSGREGTDTQYF. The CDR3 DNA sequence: TGTGCCGGGCGCGGGGGACAGGCCGGGACTAGCGGGAGAGAGGGCACAGATACGCAGTATTTT.

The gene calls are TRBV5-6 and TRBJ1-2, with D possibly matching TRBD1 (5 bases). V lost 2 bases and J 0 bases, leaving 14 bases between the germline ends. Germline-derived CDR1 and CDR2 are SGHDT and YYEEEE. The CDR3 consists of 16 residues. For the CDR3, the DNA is TGTGCCAGCAGCTTTGTCCCGGGACCCTCTAACTATGGCTACACCTTC. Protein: CASSFVPGPSNYGYTF.

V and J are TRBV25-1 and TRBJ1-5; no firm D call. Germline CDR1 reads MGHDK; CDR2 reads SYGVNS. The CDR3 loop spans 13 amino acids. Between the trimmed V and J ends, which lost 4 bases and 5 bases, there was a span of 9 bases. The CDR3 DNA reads TGTGCCAGCAGTGGAGTGGGCTATCAGCCCCAGCATTTT. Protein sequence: CASSGVGYQPQHF.

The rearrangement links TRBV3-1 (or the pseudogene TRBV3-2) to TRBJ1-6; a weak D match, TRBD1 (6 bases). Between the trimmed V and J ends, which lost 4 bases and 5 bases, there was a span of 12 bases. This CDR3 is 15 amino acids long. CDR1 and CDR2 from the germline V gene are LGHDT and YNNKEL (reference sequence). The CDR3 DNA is TGTGCCAGCAGCCTGGGGACACCTAATAATTCACCCCTCCACTTT. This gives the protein CASSLGTPNNSPLHF.

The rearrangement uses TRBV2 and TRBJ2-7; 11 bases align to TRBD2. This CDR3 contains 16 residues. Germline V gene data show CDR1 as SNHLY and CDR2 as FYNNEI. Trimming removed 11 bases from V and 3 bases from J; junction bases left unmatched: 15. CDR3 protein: CACGLGTSGQIYEQYF. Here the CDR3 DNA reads TGTGCCTGCGGACTCGGGACTAGCGGACAGATCTACGAGCAGTACTTC. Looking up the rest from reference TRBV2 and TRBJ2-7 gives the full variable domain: EPEVTQTPSHQVTQMGQEVILRCVPISNHLYFYWYRQILGQKVEFLVSFYNNEISEKSEIFDDQFSVERPDGSNFTLKIRSTKLEDSAMYFCACGLGTSGQIYEQYFGPGTRLTVT.

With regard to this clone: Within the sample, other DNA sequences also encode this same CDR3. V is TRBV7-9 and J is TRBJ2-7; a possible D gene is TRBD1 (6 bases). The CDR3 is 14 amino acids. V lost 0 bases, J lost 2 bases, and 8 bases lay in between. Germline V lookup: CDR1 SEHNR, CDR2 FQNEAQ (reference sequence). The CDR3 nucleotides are TGTGCCAGCAGCTTAGCGGGACAACCCTACGAGCAGTACTTC. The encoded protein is CASSLAGQPYEQYF.

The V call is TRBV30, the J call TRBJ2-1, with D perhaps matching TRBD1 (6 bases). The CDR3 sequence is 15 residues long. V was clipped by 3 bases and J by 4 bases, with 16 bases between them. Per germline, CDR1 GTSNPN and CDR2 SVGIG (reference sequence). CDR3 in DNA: TGTGCCTGGAGATCTTGGTACAGGGAGTACAATGAGCAGTTCTTC. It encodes CAWRSWYREYNEQFF.

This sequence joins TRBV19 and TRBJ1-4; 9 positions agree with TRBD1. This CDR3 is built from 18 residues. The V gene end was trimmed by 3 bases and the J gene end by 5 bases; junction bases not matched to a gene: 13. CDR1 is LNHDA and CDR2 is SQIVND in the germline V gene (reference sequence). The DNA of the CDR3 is TGTGCCAGTAGTATTTCGTGGGCCACGGACAGGGGAAATGAAAAACTGTTTTTT. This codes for CASSISWATDRGNEKLFF.

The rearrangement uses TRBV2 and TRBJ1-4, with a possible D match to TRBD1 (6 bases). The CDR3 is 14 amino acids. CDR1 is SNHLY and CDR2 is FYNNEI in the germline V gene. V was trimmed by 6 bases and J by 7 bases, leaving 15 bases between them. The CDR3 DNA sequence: TGTGCCAGCAGCCCCGGGACATCTCGTGAAAAACTGTTTTTT. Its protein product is CASSPGTSREKLFF. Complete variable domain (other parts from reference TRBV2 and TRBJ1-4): EPEVTQTPSHQVTQMGQEVILRCVPISNHLYFYWYRQILGQKVEFLVSFYNNEISEKSEIFDDQFSVERPDGSNFTLKIRSTKLEDSAMYFCASSPGTSREKLFFGSGTQLSVL.

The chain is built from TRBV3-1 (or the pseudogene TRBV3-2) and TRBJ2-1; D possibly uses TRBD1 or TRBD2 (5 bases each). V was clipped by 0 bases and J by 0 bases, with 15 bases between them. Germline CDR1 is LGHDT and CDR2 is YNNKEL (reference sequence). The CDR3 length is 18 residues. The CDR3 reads CASSQDPIGTSSYNEQFF. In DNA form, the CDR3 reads TGTGCCAGCAGCCAAGATCCCATCGGGACGAGCTCCTACAATGAGCAGTTCTTC.

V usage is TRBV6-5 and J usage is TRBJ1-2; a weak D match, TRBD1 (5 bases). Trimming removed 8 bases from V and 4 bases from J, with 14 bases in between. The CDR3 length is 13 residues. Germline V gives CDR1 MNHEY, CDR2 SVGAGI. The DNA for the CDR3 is TGTGCCAGCGACCCCCAGGGAAGCTATGGCTACACCTTC. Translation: CASDPQGSYGYTF.

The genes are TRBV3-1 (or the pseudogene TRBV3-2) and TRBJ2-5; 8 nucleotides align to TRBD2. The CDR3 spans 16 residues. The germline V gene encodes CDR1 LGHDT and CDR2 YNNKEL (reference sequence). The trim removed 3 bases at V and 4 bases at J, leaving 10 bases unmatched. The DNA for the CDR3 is TGTGCCAGCAGCCAGGCCTTAGCGGGAATGGTAGAGACCCAGTACTTC. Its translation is CASSQALAGMVETQYF.

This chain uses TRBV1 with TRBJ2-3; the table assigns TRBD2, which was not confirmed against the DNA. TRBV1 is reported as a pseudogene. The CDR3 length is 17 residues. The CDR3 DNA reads TGCACCAGCAGCCGCCGTCGCGGGAGCACGCTAACAGATACGCAGTATTTT. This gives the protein CTSSRRRGSTLTDTQYF.

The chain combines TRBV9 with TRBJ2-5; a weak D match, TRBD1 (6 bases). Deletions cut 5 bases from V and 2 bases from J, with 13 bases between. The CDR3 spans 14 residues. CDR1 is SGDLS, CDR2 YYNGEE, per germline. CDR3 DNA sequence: TGTGCCAGCAGTTCCCTGGGACAACAAGAGACCCAGTACTTC. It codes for CASSSLGQQETQYF. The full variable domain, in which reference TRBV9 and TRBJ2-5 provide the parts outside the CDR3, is DSGVTQTPKHLITATGQRVTLRCSPRSGDLSVYWYQQSLDQGLQFLIQYYNGEERAKGNILERFSAQQFPDLHSELNLSSLELGDSALYFCASSSLGQQETQYFGPGTRLLVL.

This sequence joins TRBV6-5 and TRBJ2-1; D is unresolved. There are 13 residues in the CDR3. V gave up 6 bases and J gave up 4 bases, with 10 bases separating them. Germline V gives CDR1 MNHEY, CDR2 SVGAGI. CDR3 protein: CASSTVGYNEQFF. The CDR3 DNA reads TGTGCCAGCAGCACCGTGGGATACAATGAGCAGTTCTTC.

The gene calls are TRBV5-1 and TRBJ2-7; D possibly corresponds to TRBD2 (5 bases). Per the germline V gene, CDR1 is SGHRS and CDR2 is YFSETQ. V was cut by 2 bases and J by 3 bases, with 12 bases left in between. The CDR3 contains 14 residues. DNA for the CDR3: TGCGCCAGCAGCTTCGAGGGAACGAGCTACGAGCAGTACTTC. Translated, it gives CASSFEGTSYEQYF.

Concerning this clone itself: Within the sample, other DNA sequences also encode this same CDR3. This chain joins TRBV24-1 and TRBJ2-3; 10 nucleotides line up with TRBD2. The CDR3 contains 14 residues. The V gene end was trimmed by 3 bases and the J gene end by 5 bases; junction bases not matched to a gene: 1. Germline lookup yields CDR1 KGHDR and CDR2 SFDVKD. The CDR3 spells CATSDPSGGDTQYF. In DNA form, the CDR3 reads TGTGCCACCAGTGATCCTAGCGGGGGAGATACGCAGTATTTT.

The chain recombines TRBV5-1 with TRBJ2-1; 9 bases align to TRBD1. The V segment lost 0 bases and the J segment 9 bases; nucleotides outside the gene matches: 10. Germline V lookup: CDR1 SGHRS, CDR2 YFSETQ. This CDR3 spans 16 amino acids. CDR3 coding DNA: TGCGCCAGCAGCTTGGCTCCAGGACAGGGGCCGGGTGAGCAGTTCTTC. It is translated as CASSLAPGQGPGEQFF.

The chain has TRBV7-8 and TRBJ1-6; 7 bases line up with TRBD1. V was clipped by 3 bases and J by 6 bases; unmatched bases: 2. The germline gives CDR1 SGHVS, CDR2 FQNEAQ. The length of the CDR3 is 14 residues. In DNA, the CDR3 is TGTGCCAGCAGCTTCGGGACAGTTAATTCACCCCTCCACTTT. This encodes CASSFGTVNSPLHF. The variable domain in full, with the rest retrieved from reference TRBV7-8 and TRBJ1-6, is GAGVSQSPRYKVAKRGQDVALRCDPISGHVSLFWYQQALGQGPEFLTYFQNEAQLDKSGLPSDRFFAERPEGSVSTLKIQRTQQEDSAVYLCASSFGTVNSPLHFGNGTRLTVT.

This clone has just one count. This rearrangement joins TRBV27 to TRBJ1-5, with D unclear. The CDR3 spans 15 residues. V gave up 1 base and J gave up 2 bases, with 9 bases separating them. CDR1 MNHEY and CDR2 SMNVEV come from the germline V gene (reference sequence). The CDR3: CASSLFGVGNQPQHF. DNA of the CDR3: TGTGCCAGCAGTTTATTCGGAGTCGGCAATCAGCCCCAGCATTTT.

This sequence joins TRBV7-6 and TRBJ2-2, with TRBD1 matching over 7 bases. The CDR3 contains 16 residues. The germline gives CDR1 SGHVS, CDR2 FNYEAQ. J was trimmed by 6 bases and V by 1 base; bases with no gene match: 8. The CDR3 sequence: CASSLGNRGTAGELFF. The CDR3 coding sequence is TGTGCCAGCAGCTTAGGCAACAGGGGAACGGCCGGGGAGCTGTTTTTT. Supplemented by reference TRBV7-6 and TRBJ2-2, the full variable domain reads GAGVSQSPRYKVTKRGQDVALRCDPISGHVSLYWYRQALGQGPEFLTYFNYEAQQDKSGLPNDRFSAERPEGSISTLTIQRTEQRDSAMYRCASSLGNRGTAGELFFGEGSRLTVL.

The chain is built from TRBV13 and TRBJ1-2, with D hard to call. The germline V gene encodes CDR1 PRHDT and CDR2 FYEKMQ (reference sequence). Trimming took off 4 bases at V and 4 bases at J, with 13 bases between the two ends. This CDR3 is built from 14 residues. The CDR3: CASSSQRTSYGYTF. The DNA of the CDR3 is TGTGCCAGCAGCTCCCAGAGGACGAGCTATGGCTACACCTTC.

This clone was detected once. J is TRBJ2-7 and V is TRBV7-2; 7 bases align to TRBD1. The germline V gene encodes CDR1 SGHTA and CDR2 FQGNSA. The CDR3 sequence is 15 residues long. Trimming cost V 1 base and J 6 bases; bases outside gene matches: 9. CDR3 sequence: CASSLGADRSFEQYF. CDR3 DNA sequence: TGTGCCAGCAGCTTAGGAGCGGACAGGTCTTTCGAGCAGTACTTC. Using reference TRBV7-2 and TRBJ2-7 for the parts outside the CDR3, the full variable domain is GAGVSQSPSNKVTEKGKDVELRCDPISGHTALYWYRQSLGQGLEFLIYFQGNSAPDKSGLPSDRFSAERTGGSVSTLTIQRTQQEDSAVYLCASSLGADRSFEQYFGPGTRLTVT.

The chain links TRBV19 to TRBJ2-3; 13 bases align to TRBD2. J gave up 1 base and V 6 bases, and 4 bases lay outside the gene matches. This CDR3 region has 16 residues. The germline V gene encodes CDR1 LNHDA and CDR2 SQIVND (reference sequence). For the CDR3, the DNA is TGTGCCAGTAGACGGACTAGCGGGGGCCGCACAGATACGCAGTATTTT. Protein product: CASRRTSGGRTDTQYF.

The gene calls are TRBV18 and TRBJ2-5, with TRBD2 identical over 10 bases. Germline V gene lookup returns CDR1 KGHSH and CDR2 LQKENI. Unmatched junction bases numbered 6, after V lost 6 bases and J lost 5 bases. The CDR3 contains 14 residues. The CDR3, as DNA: TGTGCCAGCTCCCCTCCTAGCGGGGGCGAGACCCAGTACTTC. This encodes CASSPPSGGETQYF.

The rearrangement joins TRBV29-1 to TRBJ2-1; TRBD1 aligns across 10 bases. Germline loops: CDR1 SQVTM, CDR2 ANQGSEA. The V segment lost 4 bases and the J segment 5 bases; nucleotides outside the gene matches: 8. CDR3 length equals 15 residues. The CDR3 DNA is TGCAGCGTTGGGAGACAGGGGGCTTCGAACAATGAGCAGTTCTTC. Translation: CSVGRQGASNNEQFF.

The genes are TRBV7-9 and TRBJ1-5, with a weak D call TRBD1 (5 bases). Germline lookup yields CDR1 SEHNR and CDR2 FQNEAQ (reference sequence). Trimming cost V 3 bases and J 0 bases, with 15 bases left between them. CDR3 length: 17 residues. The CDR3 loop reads CASSFGDSVSSNQPQHF. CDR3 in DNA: TGTGCCAGCAGCTTCGGCGACAGCGTTAGTAGCAATCAGCCCCAGCATTTT.

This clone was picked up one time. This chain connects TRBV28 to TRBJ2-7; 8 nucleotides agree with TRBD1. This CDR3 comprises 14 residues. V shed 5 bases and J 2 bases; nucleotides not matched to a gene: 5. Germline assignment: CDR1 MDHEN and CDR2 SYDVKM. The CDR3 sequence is CASSPGGSTYEQYF. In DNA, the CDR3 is TGTGCCAGCAGTCCAGGGGGCTCGACCTACGAGCAGTACTTC.

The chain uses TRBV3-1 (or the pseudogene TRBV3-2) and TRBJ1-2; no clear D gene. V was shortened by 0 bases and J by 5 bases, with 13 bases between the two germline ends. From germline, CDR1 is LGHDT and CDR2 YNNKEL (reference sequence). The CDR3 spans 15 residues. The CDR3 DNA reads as TGTGCCAGCAGCCAAGACCTCAACCGGCGGTATGGCTACACCTTC. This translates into CASSQDLNRRYGYTF.

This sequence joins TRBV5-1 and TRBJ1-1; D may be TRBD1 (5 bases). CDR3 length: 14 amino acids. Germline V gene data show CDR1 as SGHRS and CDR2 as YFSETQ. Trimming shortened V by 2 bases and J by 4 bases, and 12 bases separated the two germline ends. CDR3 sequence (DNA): TGCGCCAGCAGCTTCTCAGGGTTGGCCACTGAAGCTTTCTTT. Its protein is CASSFSGLATEAFF. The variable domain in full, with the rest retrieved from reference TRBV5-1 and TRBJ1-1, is KAGVTQTPRYLIKTRGQQVTLSCSPISGHRSVSWYQQTPGQGLQFLFEYFSETQRNKGNFPGRFSGRQFSNSRSEMNVSTLELGDSALYLCASSFSGLATEAFFGQGTRLTVV.

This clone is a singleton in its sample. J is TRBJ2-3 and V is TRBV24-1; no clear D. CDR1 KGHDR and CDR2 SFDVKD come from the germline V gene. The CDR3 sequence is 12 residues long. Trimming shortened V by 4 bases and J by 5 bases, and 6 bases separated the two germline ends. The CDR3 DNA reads TGTGCCACCAGTGACTCAGGAGATACGCAGTATTTT. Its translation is CATSDSGDTQYF.

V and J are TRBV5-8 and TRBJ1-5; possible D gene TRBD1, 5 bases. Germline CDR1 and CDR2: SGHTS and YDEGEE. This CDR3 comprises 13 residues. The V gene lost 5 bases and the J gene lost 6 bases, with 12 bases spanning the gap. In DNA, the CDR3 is TGTGCCAGCAGTGATCAGGGTCCTCAGCCCCAGCATTTT. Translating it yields CASSDQGPQPQHF.